The 30 T cell receptor beta chains given below trace back to one sample, sequenced in a study of blood T cells in healthy people across ages. Using a J-beta primer mix together with a sample-barcoded 5' primer, a second PCR was run for roughly 6 to 12 cycles. TCRdb reanalysed the 5' RACE reads using MiXCR and keeps one entry per CDR3 protein. Counted here are over 600,000 distinct CDR3 sequences, about half occurring once; the ten biggest clones make up over 15%. Source material: blood. These receptors came from an elderly man in good health.

The gene calls are TRBV28 and TRBJ2-4, with D maybe TRBD1 (6 bases). The CDR3 sequence is 14 residues long. Trimming took 11 bases from V and 0 from J, leaving 14 bases between them. Germline CDR1 and CDR2: MDHEN and SYDVKM. CDR3 DNA sequence: TGTGCCGCCGGGGACACACTAGCCAAAAACATTCAGTACTTC. Amino acids: CAAGDTLAKNIQYF.

The chain couples TRBV20-1 to TRBJ2-3; 11 bases agree with TRBD2. CDR3 size: 15 residues. V was clipped by 4 bases and J by 3 bases; unmatched bases: 6. The V gene's germline CDR1 is DFQATT and CDR2 SNEGSKA (reference sequence). The CDR3 spells CSAKRLAGPTDTQYF. The CDR3 DNA is TGCAGTGCTAAAAGACTAGCGGGACCAACAGATACGCAGTATTTT.

On this clonotype: A read error is possible here, since a much larger clone lies one base away. The chain is built from TRBV7-2 and TRBJ1-2, with D maybe TRBD1 (5 bases). Germline assignment: CDR1 SGHTA and CDR2 FQGNSA. The length of the CDR3 is 14 residues. CDR3 in amino acids: CVSSVGRGSSGYTF. The CDR3 DNA reads as TGTGTCAGCAGCGTGGGGAGGGGCAGTAGCGGCTACACCTTC.

J is TRBJ2-1 and V is TRBV9; D possibly corresponds to TRBD2 (5 bases). The assigned J gene may be wrong: the sequence end matches TRBJ2-7 better. Germline CDR1 and CDR2: SGDLS and YYNGEE. This CDR3 has 13 amino acids. CDR3 in amino acids: CASSRGPYNEQYF. The CDR3 coding sequence is TGTGCCAGCAGCAGAGGGCCCTACAATGAGCAGTACTTC.

This sequence joins TRBV21-1 and TRBJ2-7. TRBV21-1 has pseudogene status. The CDR3 contains 14 residues. In nucleotides, the CDR3 is TGTGCCAGCAGCAAGGGTGACGGTGCCTACGAGCAGTACTTC. This gives the protein CASSKGDGAYEQYF.

The chain joins TRBV7-2 to TRBJ2-5, with D possibly matching TRBD1 (5 bases). Trimming shortened V by 2 bases and J by 10 bases, and 11 bases separated the two germline ends. In germline, CDR1 is SGHTA, CDR2 FQGNSA. This CDR3 is 12 amino acids long. The CDR3 nucleotides read TGTGCCAGCAGCTTACCAGGGCTGGGCCAGTACTTC. Its protein product is CASSLPGLGQYF. Full variable domain (missing parts from reference TRBV7-2 and TRBJ2-5): GAGVSQSPSNKVTEKGKDVELRCDPISGHTALYWYRQSLGQGLEFLIYFQGNSAPDKSGLPSDRFSAERTGGSVSTLTIQRTQQEDSAVYLCASSLPGLGQYFGPGTRLLVL.

This chain connects TRBV20-1 to TRBJ2-3; 10 nucleotides match TRBD1. The CDR3 runs to 14 residues. The J segment lost 1 base and the V segment lost 6 bases, leaving 4 bases of the junction unmatched. Germline V gene lookup returns CDR1 DFQATT and CDR2 SNEGSKA (reference sequence). CDR3 sequence: CSATGTGGTDTQYF. The CDR3 nucleotides are TGCAGTGCAACCGGGACAGGGGGCACAGATACGCAGTATTTT.

The rearrangement joins TRBV5-1 to TRBJ2-3; D not certain. Germline CDR1 and CDR2: SGHRS and YFSETQ. V lost 4 bases, J lost 2 bases, and 17 bases lay in between. There are 16 residues in the CDR3. The CDR3 protein is CASSPQPRAYTDTQYF. In nucleotides, the CDR3 is TGCGCCAGCAGCCCCCAGCCAAGGGCCTACACAGATACGCAGTATTTT.

This clonotype was seen only a few times. The chain couples TRBV4-1 to TRBJ1-5; D perhaps matches TRBD1 (5 bases). This CDR3 has 15 amino acids. Per the germline V gene, CDR1 is MGHRA and CDR2 is YSYEKL. V gave up 0 bases and J gave up 4 bases, with 10 bases separating them. In DNA form, the CDR3 reads TGCGCCAGCAGCCAAGAAACAGGTATTAATCAGCCCCAGCATTTT. Residues: CASSQETGINQPQHF.

This clonotype came up many times. The chain joins TRBV20-1 to TRBJ1-5; 8 bases align to TRBD1. V dropped 3 bases and J dropped 5; count of bases not matched to a gene: 6. The CDR3 runs 14 residues. Germline loops: CDR1 DFQATT, CDR2 SNEGSKA (reference sequence). Here the CDR3 DNA reads TGCAGTGCTAGGCCCGGGACAGGTTATCAGCCCCAGCATTTT. Protein: CSARPGTGYQPQHF.

The chain is built from TRBV20-1 and TRBJ2-5, with 13 bases matching TRBD2. This CDR3 has 16 amino acids. With 5 bases clipped from V and 4 bases from J, the junction kept 10 bases outside the gene matches. From germline, CDR1 is DFQATT and CDR2 SNEGSKA (reference sequence). CDR3 in DNA: TGCAGTGCTGGGACTAGCGGGACTCCCGGTCGAGAGACCCAGTACTTC. This sequence encodes CSAGTSGTPGRETQYF.

This chain joins TRBV20-1 and TRBJ2-4; 9 bases are a match to TRBD1. CDR1 is DFQATT, CDR2 SNEGSKA, per germline (reference sequence). The CDR3 is made up of 14 amino acids. Losses at the gene ends were 0 bases for V and 13 bases for J; bases not matched to a gene: 10. CDR3 amino acids: CSARDPGQGLGQYF. CDR3 in DNA: TGCAGTGCTAGAGACCCGGGACAGGGTCTTGGACAGTACTTC.

As to this clonotype: A much larger clone is a single base away; this may be a read error. This chain links TRBV29-1 with TRBJ2-3, with D maybe TRBD1 (5 bases). This CDR3 spans 13 amino acids. Per germline, CDR1 SQVTM and CDR2 ANQGSEA. The germline V and J ends were trimmed by 7 bases and 4 bases, with 15 bases remaining between them. DNA of the CDR3: TGCAGCGCGAAGGGGTCTAACGCAGATACGCAGTATTTT. It yields the protein CSAKGSNADTQYF.

This clonotype was observed a few times. The chain combines TRBV20-1 with TRBJ2-4, with D perhaps matching TRBD2 (6 bases). Near its end, the DNA agrees better with TRBJ2-7, so the J call may be wrong. Germline CDR1 DFQATT, CDR2 SNEGSKA (reference sequence). The CDR3 runs to 14 residues. CDR3 sequence reads: CSAAAGTRIYEQYF. The CDR3 DNA follows: TGCAGTGCCGCCGCCGGGACTCGTATCTACGAGCAGTACTTC.

This chain uses TRBV4-3 with TRBJ2-1; possible D gene TRBD2, 6 bases. Germline CDR1 LGHNA, CDR2 YSLEER. CDR3 length equals 16 residues. With 1 base removed from V and 9 bases from J, the gap between germline ends came to 19 bases. The CDR3 loop is CASSQVFRGWGVEQFF. CDR3 in DNA: TGCGCCAGCAGCCAAGTATTTAGGGGCTGGGGGGTTGAGCAGTTCTTC.

The chain carries TRBV20-1 and TRBJ2-3; 9 positions match TRBD2. The V gene's germline CDR1 is DFQATT and CDR2 SNEGSKA (reference sequence). J gave up 0 bases and V 8 bases, and 6 bases lay outside the gene matches. This CDR3 comprises 14 residues. DNA for the CDR3: TGCAGTACCCCGCGGGAGGGTAGCACAGATACGCAGTATTTT. Translating it yields CSTPREGSTDTQYF.

This clonotype was seen repeatedly, ten times or more. The chain employs TRBV20-1 and TRBJ2-7; 12 positions agree with TRBD2. CDR1 is DFQATT and CDR2 is SNEGSKA in the germline V gene (reference sequence). CDR3 size: 14 residues. V trimming: 3 bases; J trimming: 4 bases; junction bases outside the gene matches: 4. Written as DNA, the CDR3 is TGCAGTGCTAGGAGGACTAGCGGGAATTACGAGCAGTACTTC. Protein sequence: CSARRTSGNYEQYF.

This clonotype was detected many times. The chain employs TRBV7-2 and TRBJ1-4, with 7 bases matching TRBD1. The J segment lost 4 bases and the V segment lost 5 bases, leaving 7 bases of the junction unmatched. CDR1 SGHTA and CDR2 FQGNSA come from the germline V gene. The CDR3 covers 15 residues. The CDR3 nucleotides are TGTGCCAGCAGCCTTGGGGGACAGTTTAATGAAAAACTGTTTTTT. Encoded protein: CASSLGGQFNEKLFF.

The rearrangement uses TRBV20-1 and TRBJ2-1; 16 positions agree with TRBD2. J lost 4 bases, V lost 2 bases, and 8 bases had no gene match. This CDR3 region has 18 residues. The germline CDR1 and CDR2 sequences are DFQATT and SNEGSKA (reference sequence). Written as DNA, the CDR3 is TGCAGTGCTAGACCTGGGACTAGCGGGAGGGTAGGATACAATGAGCAGTTCTTC. Translated: CSARPGTSGRVGYNEQFF.

This clonotype was seen more than once but under ten times. The chain combines TRBV13 with TRBJ2-1; 9 bases map to TRBD1. CDR3 length: 17 residues. Germline V gene data show CDR1 as PRHDT and CDR2 as FYEKMQ (reference sequence). V gave up 5 bases and J gave up 1 base; unmatched junction bases: 9. CDR3 sequence (DNA): TGTGCCAGCAGCCGAAACACCGGGACAGGGTCCTACAATGAGCAGTTCTTC. Protein sequence: CASSRNTGTGSYNEQFF.

The chain couples TRBV5-6 to TRBJ2-7; weak D call: TRBD2 (5 bases). The CDR3 length is 13 residues. Trimming took 4 bases from V and 0 from J, leaving 8 bases between them. The germline CDR1 and CDR2 sequences are SGHDT and YYEEEE. The CDR3 protein is CASSRGISYEQYF. The CDR3 DNA sequence: TGTGCCAGCAGCCGAGGGATCTCCTACGAGCAGTACTTC.

CDR3 nucleotides: TGTGCCAGCCAGGACAGGTTAGGCAATCAGCCCCAGCATTTT. Protein product: CASQDRLGNQPQHF. This rearrangement joins TRBV2 to TRBJ1-5; 7 positions agree with TRBD1. V was clipped by 8 bases and J by 2 bases; unmatched bases: 6. CDR1 and CDR2 (germline): SNHLY, FYNNEI. The CDR3 has 14 residues.

V is TRBV4-3 and J is TRBJ2-1; D remains ambiguous. V was pared by 1 base and J by 8 bases, with 3 bases between. The CDR3 loop spans 11 amino acids. Germline lookup yields CDR1 LGHNA and CDR2 YSLEER. The CDR3 nucleotides are TGCGCCAGCAGCCAAGGCTATGAGCAGTTCTTC. Protein product: CASSQGYEQFF.

This clonotype came up a few times. This rearrangement joins TRBV29-1 to TRBJ2-1; D is possibly TRBD2 (5 bases). V was cut by 5 bases and J by 7 bases, with 9 bases left in between. Germline V CDR1 and CDR2: SQVTM, ANQGSEA. This CDR3 comprises 11 residues. CDR3 loop: CSVRTGNEQFF. The CDR3 DNA reads as TGCAGCGTTCGGACTGGGAATGAGCAGTTCTTC.

The chain employs TRBV25-1 and TRBJ2-7, with a weak D call TRBD2 (5 bases). CDR3 length: 17 residues. Trimming stripped 2 bases from V and 7 bases from J, with 24 bases between. Germline CDR1 and CDR2: MGHDK and SYGVNS. The CDR3 loop is CASSEPLGRARGWEQYF. The CDR3 DNA reads TGTGCCAGCAGTGAACCCCTGGGGAGAGCGAGAGGTTGGGAGCAGTACTTC.

The genes are TRBV18 and TRBJ2-2, with a possible D match to TRBD2 (5 bases). Germline V CDR1 and CDR2: KGHSH, LQKENI. The CDR3 length is 13 residues. Trimming took off 6 bases at V and 6 bases at J, with 11 bases between the two ends. This chain's CDR3 is CASSNEGPGELFF. CDR3 coding DNA: TGTGCCAGCTCCAATGAGGGTCCCGGGGAGCTGTTTTTT. The whole variable domain, filled in from reference TRBV18 and TRBJ2-2, reads NAGVMQNPRHLVRRRGQEARLRCSPMKGHSHVYWYRQLPEEGLKFMVYLQKENIIDESGMPKERFSAEFPKEGPSILRIQQVVRGDSAAYFCASSNEGPGELFFGEGSRLTVL.

The chain has TRBV9 and TRBJ2-1, with 8 bases aligning to TRBD2. This CDR3 is 14 amino acids long. J gave up 8 bases and V 0 bases, and 4 bases lay outside the gene matches. In germline, CDR1 is SGDLS, CDR2 YYNGEE. This CDR3 is CASSVVSGSDEQFF. The CDR3 DNA reads TGTGCCAGCAGCGTAGTCAGCGGGAGTGATGAGCAGTTCTTC.

This chain uses TRBV5-1 with TRBJ2-3; TRBD1 aligns across 7 bases. Per the germline V gene, CDR1 is SGHRS and CDR2 is YFSETQ. This CDR3 has 16 residues. The junction had 12 bases not matched to a gene; V was cut back by 4 bases and J by 4 bases. CDR3: CASSHVRDSSSDTQYF. The CDR3 DNA reads as TGCGCCAGCAGCCACGTCCGGGACAGTAGTTCAGATACGCAGTATTTT.

This chain joins TRBV12-5 and TRBJ1-5; 8 bases agree with TRBD1. The CDR3 is made up of 16 amino acids. V trimming: 0 bases; J trimming: 6 bases; junction bases outside the gene matches: 7. From germline, CDR1 is LGHNT and CDR2 FRNRAP. CDR3 coding DNA: TGTGCTAGTGGTTTGGTCTTACAGGGGGGGAGTCAGCCCCAGCATTTT. Translating gives CASGLVLQGGSQPQHF. Full variable domain (remainder filled in from reference TRBV12-5 and TRBJ1-5): DARVTQTPRHKVTEMGQEVTMRCQPILGHNTVFWYRQTMMQGLELLAYFRNRAPLDDSGMPKDRFSAEMPDATLATLKIQPSEPRDSAVYFCASGLVLQGGSQPQHFGDGTRLSIL.

This clonotype was recorded a few times. J is TRBJ2-7 and V is TRBV11-3; D gene uncertain. Trimming cost V 9 bases and J 0 bases, with 15 bases left between them. CDR1 SGHNT and CDR2 YENEEA come from the germline V gene. The CDR3 runs 14 residues. The CDR3 sequence is CASTETASSYEQYF. The CDR3 DNA follows: TGTGCCAGTACCGAGACGGCGAGCTCCTACGAGCAGTACTTC.